Below, one TCR beta chain is given with its context. Its binding antigen is unknown. No clone much larger than this one lies a single base away; base qualities are absent. The sample originates from a study of cytomegalovirus exposure and HLA in healthy donors (dated by TCRdb to about 2017). For the study in its entirety: A later analysis indicated that the roughly 120 validation repertoires were generated on the platform also employed for the 720 or so repertoires of the first cohort. Besides the first cohort of more than 650 subjects, a separate validation cohort made up of around 120 different subjects was used. The study aimed to test whether cataloging public T cell receptors could reveal signatures of past pathogen exposure. The study combined high-throughput TCR immunosequencing, statistical association of individual TCRs with disease status, and machine learning to predict cytomegalovirus infection status. Beyond this particular receptor, the publication reports: While some public TCRs were present in many individuals, most TCR sequences turned up only very rarely across donors. In vitro tests confirmed that a few of the cytomegalovirus-associated TCR beta chains recognize cytomegalovirus antigens. In a later analysis, TCRs clustered in the first cohort were found to also tend to co-occur in the roughly 120 validation repertoires, with approximately 93% of cluster scores above 0. The classifier was reported to diagnose cytomegalovirus status with high specificity and sensitivity in both the original cohort and the validation cohort. In the study, approximately 160 TCR beta chains were listed as associated with cytomegalovirus. The validation cohort had no HLA typing available for a later analysis, so co-occurrence within that cohort was assessed over all 110 or so repertoires. It was suggested by the authors that the approach could potentially be generalized to other disease states and immunological phenotypes.

Libraries were constructed by the immunoSEQ multiplex PCR assay. As for the authors' bioinformatics: To diagnose cytomegalovirus status from the catalog of TCR beta chain sequences, a statistical classification framework was built. The immuneACCESS repertoire file appears here via TCRdb, limited to in-frame rearrangements. These files lack a portion of the clones; in checked studies, under half of the deficit traces to unresolved V genes, and the cause of the others is not known. V and J calls and clone size are copied from that table; D and trimming were computed from the DNA. Counted in this sample were 250,000 to 300,000 clones; about 90% of them appeared once. 0.3% to 0.4% of the sample is taken by the ten largest. Taken from cysteine to phenylalanine, the CDR3 has 18 residues. Of all the DNA, just the CDR3 is kept, 54 bases in frame from base 1. V and J are trimmed by 2 bases and 1 base, and the gene matches miss 13 bases of the junction. The germline V gene (reference sequence) yields LNHDA for CDR1 and SQIVND for CDR2.

The donors were included in the validation cohort of 120 subjects, a group kept apart from the approximately 700-subject first cohort. Source material: PBMCs. This receptor was taken from a young woman in good health and CMV-seronegative. Recombination connected TRBV19 to TRBJ2-5; 7 nucleotides in the junction match TRBD1. In nucleotides, the sequence is TGTGCCAGTAGTATATCCCCCCCAACCGGGACAGTCCAAGAGACCCAGTACTTC. The translation is CASSISPPTGTVQETQYF. Here the CDR3 is joined to the reference TRBV19 and TRBJ2-5 genes, and the full variable domain is: DGGITQSPKYLFRKEGQNVTLSCEQNLNHDAMYWYRQDPGQGLRLIYYSQIVNDFQKGDIAEGYSVSREKKESFPLTVTSAQKNPTAFYLCASSISPPTGTVQETQYFGPGTRLLVL.